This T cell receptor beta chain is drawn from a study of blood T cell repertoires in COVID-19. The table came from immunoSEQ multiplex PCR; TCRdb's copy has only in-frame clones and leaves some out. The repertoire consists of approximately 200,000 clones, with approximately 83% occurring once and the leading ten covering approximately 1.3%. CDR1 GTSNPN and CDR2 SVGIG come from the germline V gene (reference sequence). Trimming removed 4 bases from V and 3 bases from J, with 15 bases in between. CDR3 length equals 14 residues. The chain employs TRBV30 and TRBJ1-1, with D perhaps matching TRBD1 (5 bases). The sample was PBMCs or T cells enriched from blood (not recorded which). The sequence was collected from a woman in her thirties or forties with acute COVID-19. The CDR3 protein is CAWNAGPYDTEAFF. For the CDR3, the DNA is TGTGCCTGGAATGCGGGACCTTATGACACTGAAGCTTTCTTT. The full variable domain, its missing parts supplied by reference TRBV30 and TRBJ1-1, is SQTIHQWPATLVQPVGSPLSLECTVEGTSNPNLYWYRQAAGRGLQLLFYSVGIGQISSEVPQNLSASRPQDRQFILSSKKLLLSDSGFYLCAWNAGPYDTEAFFGQGTRLTVV.